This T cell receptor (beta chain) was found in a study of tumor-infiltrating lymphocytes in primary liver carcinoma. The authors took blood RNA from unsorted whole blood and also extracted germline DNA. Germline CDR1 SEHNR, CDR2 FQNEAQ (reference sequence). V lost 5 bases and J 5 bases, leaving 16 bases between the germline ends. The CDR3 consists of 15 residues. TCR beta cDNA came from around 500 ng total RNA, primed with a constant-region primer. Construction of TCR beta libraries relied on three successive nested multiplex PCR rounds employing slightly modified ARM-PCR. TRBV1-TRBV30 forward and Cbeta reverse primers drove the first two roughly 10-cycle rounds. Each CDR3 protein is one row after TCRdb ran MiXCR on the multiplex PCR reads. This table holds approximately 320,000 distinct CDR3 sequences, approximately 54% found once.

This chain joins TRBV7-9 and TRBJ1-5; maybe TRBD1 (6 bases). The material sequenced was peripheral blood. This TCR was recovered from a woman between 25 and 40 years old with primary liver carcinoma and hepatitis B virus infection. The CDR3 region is CASSISSGAHQPQHF. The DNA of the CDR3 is TGTGCCAGCAGCATTTCTTCAGGGGCTCATCAGCCCCAGCATTTT.